These 22 T cell receptor beta chains were sequenced from one sample in a study of OX40 agonist ivuxolimab in advanced cancers. Clones were read by immunoSEQ multiplex PCR, and TCRdb kept only the in-frame ones, dropping some. In the table there are tens of thousands of clones, around 94% of which are singletons. Specimen: CD4+ or CD8+ T cells sorted from blood, collected in a trial of the OX40 agonist ivuxolimab. These receptors all stem from an adult with an advanced solid tumor such as melanoma, head and neck, liver or kidney cancer.

The chain links TRBV29-1 to TRBJ2-7; D possibly corresponds to TRBD1 (6 bases). Germline assignment: CDR1 SQVTM and CDR2 ANQGSEA. Trimming shortened V by 4 bases and J by 0 bases, and 10 bases separated the two germline ends. This CDR3 region has 13 residues. The DNA of the CDR3 is TGCAGCGTTGTATCAGGGGACTCCTACGAGCAGTACTTC. It is translated as CSVVSGDSYEQYF.

As concerns this clone: The sample holds other DNA sequences that translate to the same CDR3. The genes are TRBV27 and TRBJ1-4; 7 bases line up with TRBD1. V shed 4 bases and J 5 bases; nucleotides not matched to a gene: 4. Looked up from germline, CDR1 is MNHEY and CDR2 is SMNVEV (reference sequence). CDR3 length: 14 residues. The CDR3 DNA reads TGTGCCAGCAGTTCGGGACAGCTAAATGAAAAACTGTTTTTT. It specifies CASSSGQLNEKLFF.

The chain uses TRBV5-6 and TRBJ1-4; D gene uncertain. Trimming removed 0 bases at V and 8 bases at J, with 11 bases between. The CDR3 has 14 residues. Germline loops: CDR1 SGHDT, CDR2 YYEEEE. The CDR3 spells CASSLASSREKLFF. As DNA, the CDR3 is TGTGCCAGCAGCTTGGCTTCAAGTCGCGAAAAACTGTTTTTT. Full variable domain (rest looked up from reference TRBV5-6 and TRBJ1-4): DAGVTQSPTHLIKTRGQQVTLRCSPKSGHDTVSWYQQALGQGPQFIFQYYEEEERQRGNFPDRFSGHQFPNYSSELNVNALLLGDSALYLCASSLASSREKLFFGSGTQLSVL.

CDR3: CASSLGRRHPNTGELFF. The CDR3 DNA is TGTGCCAGCAGCTTAGGACGCAGGCACCCGAACACCGGGGAGCTGTTTTTT. V is TRBV11-2 and J is TRBJ2-2; D ambiguous. CDR3 size: 17 residues. Trimming cost V 1 base and J 0 bases, with 12 bases left between them. Per the germline V gene, CDR1 is SGHAT and CDR2 is FQNNGV. The variable domain in full, with the rest retrieved from reference TRBV11-2 and TRBJ2-2, is EAGVAQSPRYKIIEKRQSVAFWCNPISGHATLYWYQQILGQGPKLLIQFQNNGVVDDSQLPKDRFSAERLKGVDSTLKIQPAKLEDSAVYLCASSLGRRHPNTGELFFGEGSRLTVL.

The chain has TRBV7-2 and TRBJ1-2; D might be TRBD1 (5 bases). The CDR3 length is 16 residues. Germline V lookup: CDR1 SGHTA, CDR2 FQGNSA. V shed 6 bases and J shed 6 bases, with 23 bases lying between them. The CDR3, as DNA: TGTGCCAGCAGACCAGAACCCCAAGGGACGTCAAATGGCTACACCTTC. Translating gives CASRPEPQGTSNGYTF.

This chain joins TRBV14 and TRBJ1-2; D ambiguous. V was cut by 0 bases and J by 2 bases, with 13 bases left in between. From germline, CDR1 is SGHDN and CDR2 FVKESK. The CDR3 consists of 16 residues. The CDR3 loop reads CASSQDRPRINYGYTF. The CDR3, as DNA: TGTGCCAGCAGCCAAGATAGGCCGAGAATAAACTATGGCTACACCTTC.

In DNA form, the CDR3 reads TGTGCCAGCAGTTACTCGGCGCCAGCGAACACCGGGGAGCTGTTTTTT. Its protein product is CASSYSAPANTGELFF. The J gene is TRBJ2-2, the V gene TRBV6-5; D unclear. The V and J ends lost 0 bases and 0 bases respectively, with 8 bases between them. This CDR3 region has 16 residues. The germline CDR1 and CDR2 sequences are MNHEY and SVGAGI.

V usage is TRBV5-1 and J usage is TRBJ2-1, with 8 bases matching TRBD2. The germline V gene encodes CDR1 SGHRS and CDR2 YFSETQ. The CDR3 is 18 residues long. V lost 3 bases to trimming and J lost 0 bases; unmatched junction nucleotides: 11. For the CDR3, the DNA is TGCGCCAGCAGCTGGACTGGCGGGGGGCCAAGCTCCTACAATGAGCAGTTCTTC. This translates into CASSWTGGGPSSYNEQFF.

This sequence joins TRBV7-9 and TRBJ1-2; possible D gene TRBD1, 5 bases. The germline V gene has CDR1 SEHNR and CDR2 FQNEAQ (reference sequence). Trimming pared 5 bases from V and 8 bases from J, leaving 15 bases between. This CDR3 has 13 residues. CDR3 in amino acids: CASSPGPTRGYTF. DNA for the CDR3: TGTGCCAGCAGCCCGGGACCCACAAGGGGCTACACCTTC.

The V gene is TRBV27, the J gene TRBJ1-2; TRBD1 agrees at 7 bases. The ends lost 6 bases at V and 6 bases at J; junction bases unmatched: 4. The germline V gene encodes CDR1 MNHEY and CDR2 SMNVEV (reference sequence). CDR3 length: 12 residues. CDR3 in amino acids: CASRSGGDGYTF. Written as DNA, the CDR3 is TGTGCCAGCAGATCAGGGGGAGATGGCTACACCTTC.

The rearrangement uses TRBV29-1 and TRBJ2-5; no definite D call. The J call is in doubt because the DNA end fits TRBJ2-7 better. The CDR3 is made up of 15 amino acids. The V gene's germline CDR1 is SQVTM and CDR2 ANQGSEA. CDR3 nucleotide sequence: TGCAGCGTTGAGGTTGGCCCCTCGGAGTACTACGAGCAGTACTTC. It translates to CSVEVGPSEYYEQYF.

The chain carries TRBV6-4 and TRBJ2-5, with D maybe TRBD2 (5 bases). The CDR3 spans 15 residues. Trimming removed 4 bases at V and 5 bases at J, with 17 bases between. Germline-derived CDR1 and CDR2 are MRHNA and SNTAGT. The CDR3 sequence is CASSVRYEGRETQYF. The CDR3 DNA follows: TGTGCCAGCAGTGTTCGTTATGAGGGCCGTGAGACCCAGTACTTC.

This CDR3 reads CASSSPESRPSAGNTIYF. The CDR3 region has the DNA TGCGCCAGCAGCTCCCCAGAGTCCAGACCCTCGGCTGGAAACACCATATATTTT. The gene calls are TRBV4-1 and TRBJ1-3; D call uncertain. Per germline, CDR1 MGHRA and CDR2 YSYEKL. This CDR3 spans 18 amino acids. V shed 5 bases and J shed 2 bases, with 22 bases lying between them.

The rearrangement joins TRBV28 to TRBJ2-7; either TRBD1 or TRBD2 may fit D (5 bases each). Trimming left V 6 bases short and J 3 bases short, with 15 bases between. Germline values: CDR1 MDHEN, CDR2 SYDVKM. The CDR3 is 14 amino acids. The CDR3, as DNA: TGTGCCAGCAGGGACCGGGACGGAGGCTACGAGCAGTACTTC. Translation gives CASRDRDGGYEQYF.

The CDR3 loop is CASISTGVFHTDTQYF. The CDR3 DNA is TGTGCCAGTATAAGTACAGGGGTGTTCCACACAGATACGCAGTATTTT. The chain has TRBV28 and TRBJ2-3; 7 positions match TRBD1. The CDR3 totals 16 residues. The V gene's germline CDR1 is MDHEN and CDR2 SYDVKM. V was clipped by 9 bases and J by 2 bases; unmatched bases: 14.

V and J are TRBV11-2 and TRBJ1-2; D is undetermined. The germline CDR1 and CDR2 sequences are SGHAT and FQNNGV. V lost 1 base and J lost 4, with 19 bases in between. This CDR3 has 17 amino acids. The CDR3 coding sequence is TGTGCCAGCAGCTTAGGACCCCCCCAGGCGGGAACCTATGGCTACACCTTC. This codes for CASSLGPPQAGTYGYTF. Full variable domain (missing parts from reference TRBV11-2 and TRBJ1-2): EAGVAQSPRYKIIEKRQSVAFWCNPISGHATLYWYQQILGQGPKLLIQFQNNGVVDDSQLPKDRFSAERLKGVDSTLKIQPAKLEDSAVYLCASSLGPPQAGTYGYTFGSGTRLTVV.

CDR3: CASSRPRGADGYTF. The CDR3, as DNA: TGCGCCAGCAGCCGGCCCAGGGGCGCGGATGGCTACACCTTC. This chain connects TRBV4-1 to TRBJ1-2, with a tentative D call TRBD1 (6 bases). Germline V CDR1 and CDR2: MGHRA, YSYEKL. There are 14 residues in the CDR3. Trimming took 4 bases from V and 6 from J, leaving 15 bases between them.

The chain uses TRBV30 and TRBJ1-1; D is undetermined. V was cut by 0 bases and J by 1 base, with 9 bases left in between. This CDR3 is built from 14 residues. Germline-derived CDR1 and CDR2 are GTSNPN and SVGIG (reference sequence). CDR3 protein: CAWSVLGRNTEAFF. The DNA for the CDR3 is TGTGCCTGGAGTGTCCTGGGGAGGAACACTGAAGCTTTCTTT.

V usage is TRBV7-2 and J usage is TRBJ2-7, with a possible D match to TRBD2 (5 bases). Germline V CDR1 and CDR2: SGHTA, FQGNSA. This CDR3 spans 14 amino acids. Trimming removed 2 bases at V and 3 bases at J, with 11 bases between. The CDR3 nucleotides read TGTGCCAGCAGCTTAACGGAGGTTCTCTACGAGCAGTACTTC. Encoded protein: CASSLTEVLYEQYF.

V gene TRBV25-1 combines with J gene TRBJ2-7, with TRBD2 identical over 10 bases. This CDR3 comprises 17 residues. V shed 5 bases and J 0 bases; nucleotides not matched to a gene: 10. Germline CDR1 reads MGHDK; CDR2 reads SYGVNS. CDR3: CASSRWVAGGNSYEQYF. The CDR3 DNA reads as TGTGCCAGCAGTAGATGGGTAGCGGGAGGAAACTCCTACGAGCAGTACTTC.

The chain carries TRBV6-6 and TRBJ1-1, with D perhaps matching TRBD1 (5 bases). V lost 5 bases, J lost 7 bases, and 8 bases lay in between. There are 11 residues in the CDR3. Looked up from germline, CDR1 is MNHNY and CDR2 is SVGAGI (reference sequence). CDR3 bases: TGTGCCAGCAGTCCGGGACTTGAAGCTTTCTTT. Its translation: CASSPGLEAFF.

The V gene is TRBV7-9, the J gene TRBJ2-7; 7 nucleotides match TRBD2. This CDR3 is built from 15 residues. Trimming cost V 6 bases and J 5 bases; bases outside gene matches: 13. Germline V gene sequence: CDR1 SEHNR, CDR2 FQNEAQ (reference sequence). The CDR3 DNA reads TGTGCCAGCAGTCCGCCGGTGGGGGGGGTGGACGAGCAGTACTTC. Translating it yields CASSPPVGGVDEQYF. Supplemented by reference TRBV7-9 and TRBJ2-7, the full variable domain reads DTGVSQNPRHKITKRGQNVTFRCDPISEHNRLYWYRQTLGQGPEFLTYFQNEAQLEKSRLLSDRFSAERPKGSFSTLEIQRTEQGDSAMYLCASSPPVGGVDEQYFGPGTRLTVT.